The 18 T cell receptor beta chains below were found in one sample sequenced in a study of T cell responses to AZD1222 COVID-19 vaccine. Sequenced by immunoSEQ multiplex PCR; TCRdb stores in-frame clones only, minus some. The table shows 100,000 to 150,000 clones, with approximately 92% occurring only once. The sequenced sample was peripheral blood, obtained 28 days after the second dose of the MenACWY control vaccine. The source is an adult who received the MenACWY meningococcal vaccine as a control.

The genes are TRBV28 and TRBJ2-1, with 11 bases that match TRBD2. Trimming removed 2 bases from V and 5 bases from J; junction bases left unmatched: 11. CDR1 is MDHEN and CDR2 is SYDVKM in the germline V gene. This CDR3 spans 18 amino acids. CDR3 coding DNA: TGTGCCAGCAGTTTACTTCAGACTAGCGGGATCTCAAACAATGAGCAGTTCTTC. It translates to CASSLLQTSGISNNEQFF.

This chain joins TRBV10-3 and TRBJ1-5, with D tentatively TRBD1 (6 bases). V was clipped by 3 bases and J by 0 bases, with 15 bases between them. CDR1 and CDR2 (germline): ENHRY, SYGVKD. The CDR3 sequence is 17 residues long. CDR3 loop: CAISDQTGTGSNQPQHF. The CDR3 nucleotides read TGTGCCATCAGTGATCAAACAGGGACGGGTAGCAATCAGCCCCAGCATTTT.

The J gene is TRBJ2-2, the V gene TRBV7-3; D not certain. The CDR3 has 14 residues. V lost 5 bases, J lost 3 bases, and 10 bases lay in between. The germline CDR1 and CDR2 sequences are SGHTA and FQGTGA. The CDR3 DNA reads as TGTGCCAGCAGCCCTTACACTGACACCGGGGAGCTGTTTTTT. Translation: CASSPYTDTGELFF.

In DNA, the CDR3 is TGTGCCAGCAGTTCCTTGGGACAGGGAAGGGCAGATACGCAGTATTTT. Its protein product is CASSSLGQGRADTQYF. The rearrangement links TRBV6-6 to TRBJ2-3; the match to TRBD1 covers 9 bases. In germline, CDR1 is MNHNY, CDR2 SVGAGI (reference sequence). The V and J ends lost 4 bases and 4 bases, in that order; junction bases with no gene match: 9. The CDR3 is 16 residues long.

The rearrangement uses TRBV6-2 or TRBV6-3 and TRBJ2-1, with 7 bases lining up with TRBD2. This CDR3 has 14 amino acids. The J segment lost 3 bases and the V segment lost 4 bases, leaving 3 bases of the junction unmatched. Germline V lookup: CDR1 MNHEY, CDR2 SVGEGT. The CDR3: CASSWVAGYNEQFF. The CDR3 bases are TGTGCCAGCAGTTGGGTAGCGGGCTACAATGAGCAGTTCTTC.

The J gene is TRBJ1-6, the V gene TRBV21-1; the D segment call TRBD1 is taken from the table without a DNA check. TRBV21-1 corresponds to a pseudogene. The CDR3 is made up of 14 amino acids. In DNA, the CDR3 is TGTGCCAGCAGCAGCCGACAGGGGGATTCACCCCTCCACTTT. Translating gives CASSSRQGDSPLHF.

V gene TRBV7-3 combines with J gene TRBJ1-1; no clear D gene. V was pared by 4 bases and J by 8 bases, with 14 bases between. CDR3 length: 13 amino acids. From germline, CDR1 is SGHTA and CDR2 FQGTGA. The CDR3 DNA is TGTGCCAGCAGCTCGACAAGGGCGGAGGAAGCTTTCTTT. Amino acids: CASSSTRAEEAFF.

This clone was seen a single time. The chain joins TRBV2 to TRBJ2-3; 8 bases map to TRBD2. This CDR3 is built from 17 residues. V was clipped by 9 bases and J by 2 bases; unmatched bases: 16. Germline-derived CDR1 and CDR2 are SNHLY and FYNNEI. This CDR3 reads CARLPMTLAENTDTQYF. The CDR3 region has the DNA TGTGCCAGGCTACCTATGACACTAGCGGAGAACACAGATACGCAGTATTTT.

The rearrangement uses TRBV5-1 and TRBJ2-3, with 8 bases fitting TRBD2. This CDR3 region has 17 residues. In germline, CDR1 is SGHRS, CDR2 YFSETQ. Trimming took 2 bases from V and 2 from J; bases not matched to a gene: 10. Here the CDR3 reads CASSFSRLAPNTDTQYF. The CDR3 coding sequence is TGCGCCAGCAGCTTCTCGCGACTAGCGCCCAACACAGATACGCAGTATTTT.

The chain recombines TRBV7-9 with TRBJ1-2; no clear D. Germline V CDR1 and CDR2: SEHNR, FQNEAQ (reference sequence). Trimming pared 1 base from V and 4 bases from J, leaving 7 bases between. The CDR3 spans 13 residues. The CDR3 spells CASSLGRLYGYTF. The CDR3, as DNA: TGTGCCAGCAGCTTAGGCAGGCTCTATGGCTACACCTTC.

The chain recombines TRBV5-1 with TRBJ1-2; possibly TRBD1 for D (6 bases). The CDR3 has 15 residues. The germline V and J ends were trimmed by 4 bases and 3 bases, with 16 bases remaining between them. Germline V gene lookup returns CDR1 SGHRS and CDR2 YFSETQ. The CDR3 DNA follows: TGCGCCAGCAGCCCGGACAGCAGCCCCGACTATGGCTACACCTTC. It yields the protein CASSPDSSPDYGYTF.

V and J are TRBV6-1 and TRBJ1-2; D gene ambiguous. The CDR3 spans 13 residues. The germline V gene has CDR1 MNHNS and CDR2 SASEGT. Trimming shortened V by 0 bases and J by 4 bases, and 6 bases separated the two germline ends. The CDR3 region is CASSEAGFYGYTF. CDR3 DNA: TGTGCCAGCAGTGAAGCAGGGTTCTATGGCTACACCTTC.

The V and J genes are TRBV11-2 and TRBJ1-4; TRBD1 agrees at 7 bases. V lost 3 bases, J lost 0 bases, and 1 base stayed unmatched. The CDR3 length is 15 residues. Germline V gene sequence: CDR1 SGHAT, CDR2 FQNNGV. The CDR3 loop is CASSFDRATNEKLFF. CDR3 DNA sequence: TGTGCCAGCAGCTTTGACAGGGCAACTAATGAAAAACTGTTTTTT.

The chain employs TRBV10-3 and TRBJ1-1; the D gene is possibly TRBD1 (5 bases). V was cut by 0 bases and J by 6 bases, with 17 bases left in between. This CDR3 has 16 amino acids. The germline V gene encodes CDR1 ENHRY and CDR2 SYGVKD. CDR3: CAISESRLPGDAEAFF. The CDR3 DNA follows: TGTGCCATCAGTGAGTCAAGATTGCCGGGGGATGCTGAAGCTTTCTTT.

The chain couples TRBV3-1 (or the pseudogene TRBV3-2) to TRBJ2-1; D unclear. The V end lost 3 bases, the J end lost 4 bases, and 7 bases lay between the germline ends. Looked up from germline, CDR1 is LGHDT and CDR2 is YNNKEL (reference sequence). This CDR3 has 13 residues. CDR3 sequence: CASSHGSYNEQFF. Here the CDR3 DNA reads TGTGCCAGCAGCCACGGCTCTTACAATGAGCAGTTCTTC.

This clone has just one count. This chain uses TRBV7-6 with TRBJ1-2; D is unresolved. Germline-derived CDR1 and CDR2 are SGHVS and FNYEAQ. This CDR3 is 15 amino acids long. Between the trimmed V and J ends, which lost 4 bases and 2 bases, there was a span of 14 bases. CDR3 protein: CASSSTGQANYGYTF. CDR3 sequence (DNA): TGTGCCAGCAGCTCCACCGGGCAGGCCAACTATGGCTACACCTTC.

The chain employs TRBV6-5 and TRBJ1-3; D gene uncertain. Trimming took off 5 bases at V and 0 bases at J, with 11 bases between the two ends. The CDR3 sequence is 15 residues long. CDR1 and CDR2 (germline): MNHEY, SVGAGI. The CDR3 DNA sequence: TGTGCCAGCAGTCCCACAGCCACCTCTGGAAACACCATATATTTT. Translation: CASSPTATSGNTIYF.

The chain is built from TRBV2 and TRBJ2-7; maybe TRBD2 (6 bases). Germline V gene sequence: CDR1 SNHLY, CDR2 FYNNEI. The CDR3 runs 16 residues. The ends were cut back, 4 bases at V and 3 bases at J, with 19 bases in the middle. CDR3 sequence reads: CASSASGLTADYEQYF. CDR3 nucleotides: TGTGCCAGCAGTGCTTCGGGACTCACAGCGGACTACGAGCAGTACTTC.